Each of the 17 T cell receptor beta chains below was sequenced from the same sample in a study of naive and memory T cell subsets. Their antigen targets remain unknown. The beta constant-region primer was an equimolar mix of two oligonucleotides covering TRBC1 and TRBC2. Ligated cDNA was amplified by four rounds of PCR with nested alpha and beta constant-region primers and SP2. TCRdb re-derived calls from the UMI-ligation and nested PCR reads in MiXCR, one entry per CDR3 protein. The sample comprises 98,000 or so distinct CDR3 sequences, around 13% of which are singletons, and roughly 3.1% rests with the top ten. Overall study results and limits: Possibly reflecting memory cells re-expressing CD45RA, a few larger clonotypes occurred in naive repertoires, especially CD8.

Sequencing was done on a sample of naive CD8+ T cells from blood. Receptors originate from a human donor in good health.

The rearrangement uses TRBV7-8 and TRBJ2-1, with D possibly being TRBD1 (7 bases). There are 16 residues in the CDR3. V was pared by 3 bases and J by 1 base, with 13 bases between. Germline CDR1 reads SGHVS; CDR2 reads FQNEAQ. The CDR3 coding sequence is TGTGCCAGCAGCTTGGTTCAGGGGGGTTCCTACAATGAGCAGTTCTTC. Its protein product is CASSLVQGGSYNEQFF. Supplemented by reference TRBV7-8 and TRBJ2-1, the full variable domain reads GAGVSQSPRYKVAKRGQDVALRCDPISGHVSLFWYQQALGQGPEFLTYFQNEAQLDKSGLPSDRFFAERPEGSVSTLKIQRTQQEDSAVYLCASSLVQGGSYNEQFFGPGTRLTVL.

This rearrangement joins TRBV7-3 to TRBJ2-6; the match to TRBD1 covers 7 bases. V shed 2 bases, J shed 0 bases, and the junction held 7 bases outside the gene matches. From germline, CDR1 is SGHTA and CDR2 FQGTGA. This CDR3 region has 18 residues. The CDR3 reads CASSLAGTDLSGANVLTF. The CDR3 DNA sequence: TGTGCCAGCAGCTTAGCAGGGACAGACCTCTCTGGGGCCAACGTCCTGACTTTC.

In this sample, this clonotype turned up a few times. The rearrangement joins TRBV24-1 to TRBJ1-1, with D perhaps TRBD1 (6 bases). CDR3 length: 13 residues. V shed 2 bases and J shed 6 bases, with 9 bases lying between them. In germline, CDR1 is KGHDR, CDR2 SFDVKD. DNA of the CDR3: TGTGCCACCAGTGATTACAGGGCCGCTGAAGCTTTCTTT. It is translated as CATSDYRAAEAFF.

This clonotype was observed a single time. J is TRBJ1-2 and V is TRBV4-3, with unresolved D. Trimming removed 2 bases at V and 8 bases at J, with 15 bases between. Per germline, CDR1 LGHNA and CDR2 YSLEER. The CDR3 has 14 amino acids. The DNA for the CDR3 is TGCGCCAGCAGCCAAAAGACGAGGGTGGGCGGCTACACCTTC. Protein sequence: CASSQKTRVGGYTF.

The chain couples TRBV12-5 to TRBJ1-2, with D unclear. The CDR3 contains 13 residues. The V gene lost 4 bases and the J gene lost 2 bases, with 8 bases spanning the gap. The V gene's germline CDR1 is LGHNT and CDR2 FRNRAP. CDR3 protein: CASGWEANYGYTF. The CDR3 DNA follows: TGTGCTAGTGGTTGGGAAGCGAACTATGGCTACACCTTC.

V gene TRBV7-2 combines with J gene TRBJ1-1, with D perhaps matching TRBD1 (5 bases). CDR1 is SGHTA, CDR2 FQGNSA, per germline. There are 14 residues in the CDR3. The V end lost 4 bases, the J end lost 1 base, and 10 bases lay between the germline ends. In DNA form, the CDR3 reads TGTGCCAGCAGCTGGGCTCAGGGGAACACTGAAGCTTTCTTT. Encoded protein: CASSWAQGNTEAFF.

The chain employs TRBV27 and TRBJ2-3; TRBD1 might be the D (6 bases). Trimming shortened V by 0 bases and J by 4 bases, and 14 bases separated the two germline ends. Germline CDR1 is MNHEY and CDR2 is SMNVEV (reference sequence). This CDR3 has 16 residues. CDR3 sequence reads: CASSLSGARSPDTQYF. CDR3 coding DNA: TGTGCCAGCAGTTTATCGGGGGCTCGTTCCCCAGATACGCAGTATTTT.

The V and J genes are TRBV29-1 and TRBJ2-7, with 7 bases that match TRBD1. The CDR3 has 16 residues. The V gene end was trimmed by 4 bases and the J gene end by 2 bases; junction bases not matched to a gene: 14. Germline V gene data show CDR1 as SQVTM and CDR2 as ANQGSEA. CDR3: CSVGPGQALTPYEQYF. In DNA form, the CDR3 reads TGCAGCGTTGGACCAGGACAGGCACTAACCCCCTACGAGCAGTACTTC.

V is TRBV29-1 and J is TRBJ2-2; possibly TRBD1 for D (5 bases). There are 13 residues in the CDR3. The V and J ends lost 3 bases and 4 bases respectively, with 9 bases between them. The germline gives CDR1 SQVTM, CDR2 ANQGSEA. This CDR3 reads CSVDRGGTGELFF. CDR3 DNA sequence: TGCAGCGTTGATAGGGGTGGCACCGGGGAGCTGTTTTTT.

This clonotype occurred many times. V and J are TRBV12-3 or TRBV12-4 and TRBJ2-7, with TRBD1 matching over 7 bases. CDR3 length: 16 residues. V was pared by 5 bases and J by 0 bases, with 10 bases of the junction left unmatched. The CDR3 protein is CASSPSGQDSSYEQYF. CDR3 DNA sequence: TGTGCCAGCAGTCCCTCCGGACAGGATAGCTCCTACGAGCAGTACTTC.

This clonotype has ten or more counts. The J gene is TRBJ2-4, the V gene TRBV4-3; the D gene is possibly TRBD2 (6 bases). This CDR3 contains 13 residues. The V and J ends lost 0 bases and 9 bases respectively, with 9 bases between them. CDR1 LGHNA and CDR2 YSLEER come from the germline V gene. This CDR3 is CASSQDTTSIQYF. The CDR3 DNA reads as TGCGCCAGCAGCCAAGATACGACTAGCATTCAGTACTTC.

Only a few counts were recorded for this clonotype. V and J are TRBV3-1 and TRBJ2-7; 7 bases are shared with TRBD2. J lost 4 bases, V lost 4 bases, and 10 bases had no gene match. This CDR3 region has 15 residues. The germline V gene has CDR1 LGHDT and CDR2 YNNKEL (reference sequence). The CDR3 spells CASSPGLSVDYEQYF. The CDR3 DNA sequence: TGTGCCAGCAGCCCGGGACTATCAGTCGATTACGAGCAGTACTTC.

The chain employs TRBV5-4 and TRBJ2-5; TRBD2 agrees at 8 bases. This CDR3 has 15 amino acids. Germline CDR1 is SGHNT and CDR2 is YYREEE (reference sequence). J lost 6 bases, V lost 3 bases, and 10 bases had no gene match. DNA for the CDR3: TGTGCCAGCAGCTCTGGGGGACTAGGGGGGCAGACCCAGTACTTC. Translated: CASSSGGLGGQTQYF.

This clonotype was counted a few times. The J gene is TRBJ1-1, the V gene TRBV13, with TRBD1 matching over 8 bases. From germline, CDR1 is PRHDT and CDR2 FYEKMQ (reference sequence). J lost 4 bases, V lost 4 bases, and 8 bases had no gene match. The CDR3 sequence is 15 residues long. CDR3: CASSSYRGFSTEAFF. The CDR3 bases are TGTGCCAGCAGCTCTTACAGGGGGTTTTCCACTGAAGCTTTCTTT.

This clonotype has more than one count but fewer than ten. This rearrangement joins TRBV2 to TRBJ1-4; D is perhaps TRBD1 (6 bases). V lost 4 bases and J 8 bases, leaving 14 bases between the germline ends. CDR1 and CDR2 from the germline V gene are SNHLY and FYNNEI. This CDR3 is built from 14 residues. CDR3 sequence (DNA): TGTGCCAGCAGTGTATGGGGGGCCCGCGAAAAACTGTTTTTT. It codes for CASSVWGAREKLFF. The full variable domain, completed using reference TRBV2 and TRBJ1-4, is EPEVTQTPSHQVTQMGQEVILRCVPISNHLYFYWYRQILGQKVEFLVSFYNNEISEKSEIFDDQFSVERPDGSNFTLKIRSTKLEDSAMYFCASSVWGAREKLFFGSGTQLSVL.

This clonotype was observed at least ten times. CDR3 nucleotides: TGTGCCAGCAGCTCCCCCAAGACTCCTGAAGCTTTCTTT. Residues: CASSSPKTPEAFF. The chain recombines TRBV11-1 with TRBJ1-1; D gene uncertain. V gave up 4 bases and J gave up 6 bases, with 12 bases separating them. CDR3 length: 13 amino acids. Germline CDR1 reads SGHAT; CDR2 reads FQDESV (reference sequence).

This chain connects TRBV19 to TRBJ2-7, with a possible D match to TRBD2 (6 bases). This CDR3 contains 16 residues. The ends were cut back, 6 bases at V and 5 bases at J, with 23 bases in the middle. Germline V gene sequence: CDR1 LNHDA, CDR2 SQIVND (reference sequence). The CDR3 coding sequence is TGTGCCAGTAGCAATCCCCAGTTAGCGGCAATAGACGAGCAGTACTTC. The encoded protein is CASSNPQLAAIDEQYF.